This T cell receptor beta chain originates from a study of CD8 T cells in ankylosing spondylitis. General study results and limits: The authors found the disease-linked clones to be CD8+ and relatively rare in peripheral blood. Fewer than 10 highly homologous variants made up a TCR beta motif that seemed to typify ankylosing spondylitis blood. Disease-associated clones were reportedly significantly overrepresented in matched ankylosing spondylitis synovial fluid.

For TCR beta, libraries came from quantitative 5'-RACE with molecular barcodes. In TCRdb, the 5' RACE reads were re-called with MiXCR into one record per CDR3 protein. The sample records around 770,000 distinct CDR3 sequences, 12% being singletons. This clonotype appeared many times. The antigen remains unidentified. The source is a male donor with ankylosing spondylitis. Sequencing was done on a sample of blood, either unsorted or a sorted T cell fraction (not recorded which).

This chain's CDR3 is CASSFGQGISPLHF. The CDR3 DNA is TGTGCCAGCAGTTTCGGGCAGGGGATTTCACCCCTCCACTTT. The rearrangement joins TRBV12-3 or TRBV12-4 to TRBJ1-6; possibly TRBD1 for D (6 bases). V was clipped by 3 bases and J by 9 bases, with 12 bases between them. This CDR3 region has 14 residues.